The next 14 T cell receptor beta chains were all read from a single sample in a study of OX40 agonist ivuxolimab in advanced cancers. TCRdb's copy holds only in-frame clones and misses some; the assay was immunoSEQ multiplex PCR. Counted here are 65,000 to 75,000 clones, around 90% occurring once; the ten biggest clones make up 1.1%. Sequencing used CD4+ or CD8+ T cells sorted from blood, obtained in a trial of the OX40 agonist ivuxolimab. These TCRs come from an adult with an advanced solid tumor such as melanoma, head and neck, liver or kidney cancer.

This clone has just one count. J is TRBJ2-4 and V is TRBV12-5; 11 bases match TRBD2. This CDR3 region has 17 residues. CDR1 and CDR2 from the germline V gene are LGHNT and FRNRAP. Losses at the gene ends were 1 base for V and 0 bases for J; bases not matched to a gene: 2. DNA for the CDR3: TGTGCTAGTGGTTTGGGGGGACTAGCGGCAGCCAAAAACATTCAGTACTTC. This translates into CASGLGGLAAAKNIQYF.

The rearrangement uses TRBV5-1 and TRBJ1-2, with D uncertain. V was pared by 4 bases and J by 7 bases, with 14 bases between. This CDR3 is built from 13 residues. Germline values: CDR1 SGHRS, CDR2 YFSETQ. This chain's CDR3 is CASSTTDTGGYTF. The CDR3 DNA follows: TGCGCCAGCAGCACTACTGACACGGGTGGCTACACCTTC. The full variable domain, in which reference TRBV5-1 and TRBJ1-2 provide the parts outside the CDR3, is KAGVTQTPRYLIKTRGQQVTLSCSPISGHRSVSWYQQTPGQGLQFLFEYFSETQRNKGNFPGRFSGRQFSNSRSEMNVSTLELGDSALYLCASSTTDTGGYTFGSGTRLTVV.

The chain has TRBV5-1 and TRBJ1-1; 7 bases line up with TRBD1. V lost 4 bases and J lost 1; bases outside the gene matches: 7. The germline gives CDR1 SGHRS, CDR2 YFSETQ. CDR3 length equals 15 residues. CDR3 coding DNA: TGCGCCAGCAGCGGAAAACAGGGGCAGAACACTGAAGCTTTCTTT. Translation: CASSGKQGQNTEAFF.

This chain links TRBV5-1 with TRBJ2-1; TRBD2 might be the D (6 bases). Germline lookup yields CDR1 SGHRS and CDR2 YFSETQ. This CDR3 spans 16 amino acids. V was cut by 4 bases and J by 3 bases, with 17 bases left in between. CDR3 DNA: TGCGCCAGCAGCCCTGGGACGGGAGTTCGCTACAATGAGCAGTTCTTC. Translated, it gives CASSPGTGVRYNEQFF. Complete variable domain (other parts from reference TRBV5-1 and TRBJ2-1): KAGVTQTPRYLIKTRGQQVTLSCSPISGHRSVSWYQQTPGQGLQFLFEYFSETQRNKGNFPGRFSGRQFSNSRSEMNVSTLELGDSALYLCASSPGTGVRYNEQFFGPGTRLTVL.

This clone is a singleton in its sample. The J gene is TRBJ1-4, the V gene TRBV2, with TRBD1 matching 9 bases. The germline V gene has CDR1 SNHLY and CDR2 FYNNEI. The CDR3 contains 15 residues. V gave up 5 bases and J gave up 4 bases; unmatched junction bases: 5. The CDR3 loop is CASSFTGGHNEKLFF. CDR3 DNA: TGTGCCAGCAGTTTCACAGGGGGCCATAATGAAAAACTGTTTTTT.

Written as DNA, the CDR3 is TGTGCCAGCAGCTTTGGCGGACGCTATGGCTACACCTTC. This encodes CASSFGGRYGYTF. The V gene is TRBV11-1, the J gene TRBJ1-2; D remains ambiguous. Germline V lookup: CDR1 SGHAT, CDR2 FQDESV (reference sequence). Trimming stripped 3 bases from V and 4 bases from J, with 9 bases between. The CDR3 loop spans 13 amino acids.

This CDR3 is CASSQSQAGGERITYTGELFF. The CDR3 DNA follows: TGCGCCAGCAGTCAATCACAGGCAGGGGGCGAGAGGATTACTTACACCGGGGAGCTGTTTTTT. The genes are TRBV23-1 and TRBJ2-2; TRBD1 matches at 8 bases. TRBV23-1 belongs to the ORF category, with a function that is uncertain. The CDR3 extends over 21 amino acids. The V and J ends lost 0 bases and 3 bases, in that order; junction bases with no gene match: 18.

This clone was counted a few times. The V and J genes are TRBV4-1 and TRBJ1-2; no definite D call. V lost 1 base and J 3 bases, leaving 15 bases between the germline ends. CDR3 length: 16 residues. CDR1 MGHRA and CDR2 YSYEKL come from the germline V gene. The CDR3 protein is CASSQVGRTGDYGYTF. For the CDR3, the DNA is TGCGCCAGCAGCCAAGTGGGAAGAACCGGGGACTATGGCTACACCTTC.

This chain links TRBV4-1 with TRBJ2-7, with TRBD2 identical over 7 bases. This CDR3 spans 15 amino acids. Per germline, CDR1 MGHRA and CDR2 YSYEKL. V was clipped by 4 bases and J by 3 bases; unmatched bases: 9. This chain's CDR3 is CASSPQPWGGYEQYF. DNA of the CDR3: TGCGCCAGCAGCCCCCAACCGTGGGGGGGCTACGAGCAGTACTTC.

This clone appeared once. This chain connects TRBV7-8 to TRBJ2-4; D is possibly TRBD1 (6 bases). The CDR3 consists of 16 residues. Trimming pared 5 bases from V and 7 bases from J, leaving 21 bases between. Per germline, CDR1 SGHVS and CDR2 FQNEAQ. The CDR3 DNA is TGTGCCAGCAGCACCGAAAGAGGCGTTAGGGGGAACATTCAGTACTTC. It is translated as CASSTERGVRGNIQYF.

This clone was observed once. The V gene is TRBV5-1, the J gene TRBJ1-2; D ambiguous. Germline CDR1 reads SGHRS; CDR2 reads YFSETQ. The CDR3 covers 14 residues. Trimming left V 5 bases short and J 8 bases short, with 19 bases between. The CDR3 spells CASSQTTSVGGYTF. CDR3 nucleotides: TGCGCCAGCAGTCAGACCACCTCTGTGGGAGGCTACACCTTC.

V and J are TRBV19 and TRBJ1-2; no clear D gene. Trimming left V 3 bases short and J 2 bases short, with 13 bases between. The CDR3 has 15 amino acids. CDR1 is LNHDA and CDR2 is SQIVND in the germline V gene (reference sequence). The CDR3 reads CASSISPTGNYGYTF. The CDR3 DNA is TGTGCCAGTAGTATTTCCCCGACGGGAAACTATGGCTACACCTTC.

J is TRBJ1-6 and V is TRBV6-1; D is unresolved. V was pared by 1 base and J by 11 bases, with 18 bases between. Per the germline V gene, CDR1 is MNHNS and CDR2 is SASEGT. The CDR3 contains 16 residues. The CDR3 bases are TGTGCCAGCAGTGAAGAAAGCAGGATGGGCCGAACACCCCTCCACTTT. Translation gives CASSEESRMGRTPLHF.

J is TRBJ1-2 and V is TRBV6-5; D perhaps matches TRBD1 (6 bases). Germline CDR1 and CDR2: MNHEY and SVGAGI. CDR3 length: 16 residues. Trimming took off 0 bases at V and 8 bases at J, with 19 bases between the two ends. The CDR3 is CASSYSDPAGVEGYTF. CDR3 DNA sequence: TGTGCCAGCAGTTACTCCGACCCGGCAGGGGTGGAGGGCTACACCTTC.